The 23 T cell receptor beta chains listed next were all sequenced from one sample in a study of cytomegalovirus exposure and HLA in healthy donors. Vbeta (60) and Jbeta (13) primers were used in the PCR. The table came from immunoSEQ multiplex PCR; TCRdb's copy has only in-frame clones and leaves some out. The sample consists of roughly 150,000 clones, 80% of them appearing once. Sequencing was done on a sample of PBMCs. The origin of the receptors is a young man in good health and CMV-seronegative.

The chain recombines TRBV30 with TRBJ1-2, with a possible D match to TRBD1 (5 bases). The CDR3 is made up of 10 amino acids. Germline CDR1 is GTSNPN and CDR2 is SVGIG (reference sequence). V gave up 7 bases and J gave up 7 bases, with 10 bases separating them. The CDR3: CASRGSGYTF. The CDR3 nucleotides are TGTGCCTCGCGGGGGAGTGGCTACACCTTC.

This chain links TRBV2 with TRBJ2-3; perhaps TRBD2 as D (5 bases). The CDR3 sequence is 12 residues long. CDR1 SNHLY and CDR2 FYNNEI come from the germline V gene. Deletions cut 1 base from V and 10 bases from J, with 9 bases between. The CDR3 coding sequence is TGTGCCAGCAGTGAAGGGAGGCCTGCGCAGTATTTT. Its protein is CASSEGRPAQYF.

The chain carries TRBV25-1 and TRBJ1-5, with a possible D match to TRBD1 (6 bases). The CDR3 has 15 amino acids. The germline V gene encodes CDR1 MGHDK and CDR2 SYGVNS. Trimming took off 2 bases at V and 4 bases at J, with 12 bases between the two ends. The CDR3 DNA reads TGTGCCAGCAGTGAAATGGACAGACCTAATCAGCCCCAGCATTTT. Protein product: CASSEMDRPNQPQHF.

This clone was recorded only once. The chain links TRBV28 to TRBJ1-5; no reliable D call. The germline CDR1 and CDR2 sequences are MDHEN and SYDVKM. This CDR3 is 12 amino acids long. Trimming took 10 bases from V and 6 from J, leaving 13 bases between them. As DNA, the CDR3 is TGTGCCACCCGAGGGCTGATTCAGCCCCAGCATTTT. Translated: CATRGLIQPQHF.

The J gene is TRBJ1-1, the V gene TRBV7-9; D is possibly TRBD1 (6 bases). Trimming cost V 0 bases and J 12 bases, with 14 bases left between them. There are 13 residues in the CDR3. From germline, CDR1 is SEHNR and CDR2 FQNEAQ (reference sequence). CDR3 region: CASSLARQALPFF. The CDR3 nucleotides read TGTGCCAGCAGCTTAGCGCGACAGGCGTTACCTTTCTTT.

The genes are TRBV5-4 and TRBJ2-1, with 8 bases aligning to TRBD2. Unmatched junction bases numbered 11, after V lost 0 bases and J lost 9 bases. Per germline, CDR1 SGHNT and CDR2 YYREEE (reference sequence). The length of the CDR3 is 16 residues. The CDR3 bases are TGTGCCAGCAGCTTGGGGACATCCGCGGGAGGTTCTGAGCAGTTCTTC. Amino acid sequence: CASSLGTSAGGSEQFF.

The rearrangement joins TRBV19 to TRBJ2-3, with D unresolved. The CDR3 runs 12 residues. Germline V gene data show CDR1 as LNHDA and CDR2 as SQIVND (reference sequence). The ends were cut back, 5 bases at V and 5 bases at J, with 8 bases in the middle. Written as DNA, the CDR3 is TGTGCCAGTAGTGCCAACAGAGATACGCAGTATTTT. Translated: CASSANRDTQYF.

The chain has TRBV6-1 and TRBJ1-5; the D is unclear. The CDR3 is 14 amino acids. Trimming left V 6 bases short and J 2 bases short, with 11 bases between. Germline loops: CDR1 MNHNS, CDR2 SASEGT. The CDR3 DNA reads TGTGCCAGCAGCACCCGGGTGGGCAATCAGCCCCAGCATTTT. Amino acids: CASSTRVGNQPQHF.

This clone has only one observation. The chain links TRBV18 to TRBJ1-2; no clear D gene. CDR3 size: 14 residues. V lost 0 bases and J 2 bases, leaving 7 bases between the germline ends. Germline V CDR1 and CDR2: KGHSH, LQKENI. The CDR3 nucleotides are TGTGCCAGCTCACCACCCGGAGAGAACTATGGCTACACCTTC. The encoded protein is CASSPPGENYGYTF.

The chain is built from TRBV19 and TRBJ2-3; 7 bases align to TRBD2. Germline CDR1 and CDR2: LNHDA and SQIVND (reference sequence). This CDR3 has 15 amino acids. V trimming: 3 bases; J trimming: 6 bases; junction bases outside the gene matches: 9. CDR3 sequence reads: CASSILAAPGDTQYF. The CDR3 DNA reads as TGTGCCAGTAGTATCCTAGCGGCCCCGGGGGATACGCAGTATTTT.

This chain connects TRBV27 to TRBJ1-1; possibly TRBD1 for D (6 bases). The CDR3 has 14 amino acids. The V gene lost 6 bases and the J gene lost 6 bases, with 17 bases spanning the gap. Germline V gene sequence: CDR1 MNHEY, CDR2 SMNVEV (reference sequence). The CDR3 reads CASRAHRANPEAFF. The CDR3 nucleotides read TGTGCCAGCAGAGCACACAGGGCGAATCCTGAAGCTTTCTTT.

This clone showed up just a few times. V gene TRBV9 combines with J gene TRBJ1-1; TRBD1 is a possible D gene (6 bases). The CDR3 runs 14 residues. The germline CDR1 and CDR2 sequences are SGDLS and YYNGEE. V lost 4 bases, J lost 2 bases, and 12 bases lay in between. The CDR3 spells CASSPRTVNTEAFF. In nucleotides, the CDR3 is TGTGCCAGCAGCCCACGGACAGTTAACACTGAAGCTTTCTTT.

The chain recombines TRBV18 with TRBJ2-3; TRBD1 agrees at 8 bases. This CDR3 is built from 13 residues. V lost 7 bases and J lost 3; bases outside the gene matches: 3. The germline CDR1 and CDR2 sequences are KGHSH and LQKENI. CDR3 coding DNA: TGTGCCAGCTTAGGACAGGGAACAGATACGCAGTATTTT. As protein: CASLGQGTDTQYF.

The rearrangement links TRBV6-5 to TRBJ1-2; D is unresolved. Between the trimmed V and J ends, which lost 6 bases and 8 bases, there was a span of 13 bases. Germline values: CDR1 MNHEY, CDR2 SVGAGI. The CDR3 has 12 residues. The CDR3 spells CASRERSGGYTF. In nucleotides, the CDR3 is TGTGCCAGCAGGGAACGGAGTGGGGGCTACACCTTC.

The chain uses TRBV5-4 and TRBJ1-2, with no clear D. The V end lost 4 bases, the J end lost 5 bases, and 18 bases lay between the germline ends. Germline V lookup: CDR1 SGHNT, CDR2 YYREEE (reference sequence). CDR3 length equals 15 residues. The CDR3 DNA reads TGTGCCAGCAGCCCCCCCCTGGGCGGGAGATATGGCTACACCTTC. It encodes CASSPPLGGRYGYTF.

The CDR3 reads CAWSVVGGRDTQYF. CDR3 DNA sequence: TGTGCCTGGAGTGTAGTGGGAGGGCGAGATACGCAGTATTTT. This chain uses TRBV30 with TRBJ2-3; 7 bases match TRBD2. Trimming cost V 0 bases and J 5 bases; bases outside gene matches: 5. The CDR3 consists of 14 residues. The germline gives CDR1 GTSNPN, CDR2 SVGIG (reference sequence). The whole variable domain, remainder taken from reference TRBV30 and TRBJ2-3, is SQTIHQWPATLVQPVGSPLSLECTVEGTSNPNLYWYRQAAGRGLQLLFYSVGIGQISSEVPQNLSASRPQDRQFILSSKKLLLSDSGFYLCAWSVVGGRDTQYFGPGTRLTVL.

The V call is TRBV9, the J call TRBJ2-1; tentatively, D is TRBD1 (6 bases). This CDR3 is 12 amino acids long. CDR1 SGDLS and CDR2 YYNGEE come from the germline V gene. V was cut by 2 bases and J by 10 bases, with 10 bases left in between. The CDR3 nucleotides read TGTGCCAGCAGCGTCACGAGGGGGGAGCAGTTCTTC. Translating it yields CASSVTRGEQFF. Variable domain in full (rest from reference TRBV9 and TRBJ2-1): DSGVTQTPKHLITATGQRVTLRCSPRSGDLSVYWYQQSLDQGLQFLIQYYNGEERAKGNILERFSAQQFPDLHSELNLSSLELGDSALYFCASSVTRGEQFFGPGTRLTVL.

This clone was observed a handful of times. The chain links TRBV18 to TRBJ2-7, with D tentatively TRBD1 (5 bases). CDR1 KGHSH and CDR2 LQKENI come from the germline V gene. Trimming took 0 bases from V and 1 from J, leaving 13 bases between them. The CDR3 has 16 amino acids. The CDR3 is CASSPPAQGTSYEQYF. The CDR3, as DNA: TGTGCCAGCTCACCACCCGCGCAGGGAACATCCTACGAGCAGTACTTC. The variable domain in full, with the rest retrieved from reference TRBV18 and TRBJ2-7, is NAGVMQNPRHLVRRRGQEARLRCSPMKGHSHVYWYRQLPEEGLKFMVYLQKENIIDESGMPKERFSAEFPKEGPSILRIQQVVRGDSAAYFCASSPPAQGTSYEQYFGPGTRLTVT.

V and J are TRBV29-1 and TRBJ1-1; D ambiguous. Germline CDR1 SQVTM, CDR2 ANQGSEA. This CDR3 has 11 residues. Trimming left V 3 bases short and J 1 base short, with 3 bases between. CDR3 DNA: TGCAGCGTTGACCAGAACACTGAAGCTTTCTTT. The encoded protein is CSVDQNTEAFF. Together with reference TRBV29-1 and TRBJ1-1, the CDR3 gives the full variable domain: SAVISQKPSRDICQRGTSLTIQCQVDSQVTMMFWYRQQPGQSLTLIATANQGSEATYESGFVIDKFPISRPNLTFSTLTVSNMSPEDSSIYLCSVDQNTEAFFGQGTRLTVV.

The chain employs TRBV6-6 and TRBJ2-1; 9 nucleotides agree with TRBD2. The germline V gene has CDR1 MNHNY and CDR2 SVGAGI (reference sequence). J lost 9 bases, V lost 8 bases, and 8 bases had no gene match. The CDR3 is 13 amino acids. This chain's CDR3 is CASRLAGSGEQFF. The CDR3, as DNA: TGTGCCAGCCGGCTAGCGGGATCGGGTGAGCAGTTCTTC.

CDR3 coding DNA: TGTGCCAGCAGTTCACCGAGGGGACAGGGCACAGATACGCAGTATTTT. Protein sequence: CASSSPRGQGTDTQYF. The gene calls are TRBV6-4 and TRBJ2-3; 8 bases are a match to TRBD1. CDR3 size: 16 residues. Trimming at V came to 5 bases and at J to 1 base, leaving 8 bases not matched to a gene. Germline CDR1 and CDR2: MRHNA and SNTAGT.

The V call is TRBV7-8, the J call TRBJ2-7; D is perhaps TRBD2 (5 bases). Per germline, CDR1 SGHVS and CDR2 FQNEAQ. This CDR3 is built from 15 residues. The V end lost 5 bases, the J end lost 2 bases, and 16 bases lay between the germline ends. CDR3 loop: CASSPHRGRTYEQYF. The CDR3 nucleotides read TGTGCCAGCAGCCCCCACCGTGGGAGAACCTACGAGCAGTACTTC.

The chain is built from TRBV28 and TRBJ1-2; possibly TRBD1 for D (6 bases). CDR3 length: 16 residues. The V gene's germline CDR1 is MDHEN and CDR2 SYDVKM. Deletions cut 5 bases from V and 4 bases from J, with 20 bases between. CDR3 DNA: TGTGCCAGCAGTCCACGAACAGGGAGGGTCGGCTATGGCTACACCTTC. Amino acids: CASSPRTGRVGYGYTF.